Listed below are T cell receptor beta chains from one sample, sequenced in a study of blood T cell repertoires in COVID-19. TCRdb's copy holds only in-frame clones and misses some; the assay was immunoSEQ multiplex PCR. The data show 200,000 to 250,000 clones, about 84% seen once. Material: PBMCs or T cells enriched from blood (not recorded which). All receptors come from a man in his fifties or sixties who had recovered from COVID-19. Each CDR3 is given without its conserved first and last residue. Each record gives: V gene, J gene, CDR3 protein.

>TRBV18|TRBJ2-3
ASSPGQGKRTDTQY
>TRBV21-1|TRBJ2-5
ASSKEAQGPLCGQY
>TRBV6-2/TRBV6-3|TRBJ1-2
ASSYPREAGYT
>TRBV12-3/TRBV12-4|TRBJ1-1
ASSLGQSLAF
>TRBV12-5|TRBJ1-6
ASAPDRGIGSPLH
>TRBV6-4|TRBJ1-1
ASSVEQGTEAF
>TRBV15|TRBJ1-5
ATSRIPGAGGAGQPQH
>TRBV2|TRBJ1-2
ASRGTGNYGYT
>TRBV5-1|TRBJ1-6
ASSDGTGQNSPLH
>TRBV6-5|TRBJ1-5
ASSWGGPGQPQH
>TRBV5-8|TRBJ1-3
ASSLETVSGNTIY
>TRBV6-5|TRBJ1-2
ASSYSSGDSTIGYT
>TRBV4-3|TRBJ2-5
ASSKGTSGEETQY
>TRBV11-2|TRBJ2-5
ASSLVGGARGETQY
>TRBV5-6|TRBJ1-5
ASSLGGQGLSQPQH
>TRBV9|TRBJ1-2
ASSSNTRDIYT
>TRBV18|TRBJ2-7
ASSPLARTSYEQY
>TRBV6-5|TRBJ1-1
ASRPSGQQNTEAF
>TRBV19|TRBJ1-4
ASSIGRVKGYGEKLF
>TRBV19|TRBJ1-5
ASSIGVSNQPQH
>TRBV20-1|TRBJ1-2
SASSGYGYT
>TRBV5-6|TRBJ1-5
ASSSSWAVGQPQH
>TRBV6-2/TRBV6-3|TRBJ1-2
ASSYRETGKFAYGYT
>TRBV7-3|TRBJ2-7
ASSAGQGNHEQY
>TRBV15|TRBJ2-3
ATSGGSGTGWDTQY
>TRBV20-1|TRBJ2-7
SAIDRGTSREQY
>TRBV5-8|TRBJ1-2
ASSLGIWDRRGYT
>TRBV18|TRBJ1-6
ASSRTGVNSPLH
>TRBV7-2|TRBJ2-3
ASHMTVTSTDTQY
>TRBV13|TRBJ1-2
ASSPRQGDGYT
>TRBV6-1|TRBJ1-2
ASSAGTGTMVYGYT
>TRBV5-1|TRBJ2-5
ASSTGLDQETQY
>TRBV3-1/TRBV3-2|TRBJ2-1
ASSQTGTGERGEQF
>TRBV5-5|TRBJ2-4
ASSLGGTARNIQY
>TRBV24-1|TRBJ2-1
ATSDTGLAYSYNEQF
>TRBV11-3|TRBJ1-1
ASSRRLVGTEAF
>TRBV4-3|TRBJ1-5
ASSQEAAGNQPQH
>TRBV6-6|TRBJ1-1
ASSQYRDNFGMNTEAF
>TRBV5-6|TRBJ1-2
ASNPTGNYGYT
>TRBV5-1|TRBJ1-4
ASSFLGSPDSNEKLF
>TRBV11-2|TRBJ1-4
ASSLGGGGEKLF
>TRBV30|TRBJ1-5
AWSGGGNQPQH
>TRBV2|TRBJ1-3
ASSETAGNTIY
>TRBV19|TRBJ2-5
ASNNGQSQETQY
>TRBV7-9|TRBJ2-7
ASSFRTGPYEQY
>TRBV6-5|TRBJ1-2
ASKKEGGTNYGYT
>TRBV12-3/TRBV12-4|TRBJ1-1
ASSSQGWNEAF
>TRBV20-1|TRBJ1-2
SASTGGADGYT
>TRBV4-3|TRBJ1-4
ASSQDPKPSLTNEKLF
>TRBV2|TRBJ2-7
ASRPVFTSYEQY
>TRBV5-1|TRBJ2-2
ASDLSGGAYTGELF
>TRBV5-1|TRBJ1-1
ASSLGQGAEAF
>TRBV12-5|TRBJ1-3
ASGLVGSGNTIY
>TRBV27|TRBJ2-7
ASSLKGEGSAY
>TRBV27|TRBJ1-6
ASSIQQNSPLH
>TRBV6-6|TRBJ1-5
ASSFARDQPQH
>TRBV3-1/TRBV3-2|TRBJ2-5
ASSHSPKTGRKETQY
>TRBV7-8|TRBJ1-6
ASSLARLDRGNSPLH
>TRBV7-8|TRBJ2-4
ASSLVELDIQY